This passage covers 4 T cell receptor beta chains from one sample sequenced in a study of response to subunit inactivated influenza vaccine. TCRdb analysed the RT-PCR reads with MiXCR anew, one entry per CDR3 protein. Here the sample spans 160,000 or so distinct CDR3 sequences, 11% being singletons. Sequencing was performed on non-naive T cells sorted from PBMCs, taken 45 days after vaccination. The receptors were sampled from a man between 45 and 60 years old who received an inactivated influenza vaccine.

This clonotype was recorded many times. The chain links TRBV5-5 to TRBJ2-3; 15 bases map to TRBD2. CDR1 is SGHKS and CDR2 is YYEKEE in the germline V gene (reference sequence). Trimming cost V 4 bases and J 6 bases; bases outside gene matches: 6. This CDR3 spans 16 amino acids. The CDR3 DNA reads TGTGCCAGCAGCCCCCGGACTAGCGGGGGGGGGGATACGCAGTATTTT. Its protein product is CASSPRTSGGGDTQYF.

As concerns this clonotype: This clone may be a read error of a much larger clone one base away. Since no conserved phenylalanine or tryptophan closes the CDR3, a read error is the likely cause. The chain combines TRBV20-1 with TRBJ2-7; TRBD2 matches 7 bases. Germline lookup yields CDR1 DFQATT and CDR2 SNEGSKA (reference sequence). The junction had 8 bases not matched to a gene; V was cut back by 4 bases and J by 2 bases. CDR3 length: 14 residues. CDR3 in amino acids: CSAIIPGGTYEQYS. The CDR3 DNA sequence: TGCAGTGCTATTATTCCGGGAGGCACCTACGAGCAGTACTCC.

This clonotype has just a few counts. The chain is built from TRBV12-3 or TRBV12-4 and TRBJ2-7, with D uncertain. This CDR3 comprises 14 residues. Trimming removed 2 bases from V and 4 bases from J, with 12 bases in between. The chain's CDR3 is CASSLSQVTYEQYF. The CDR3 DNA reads TGTGCCAGCAGTTTATCGCAGGTTACTTACGAGCAGTACTTC.

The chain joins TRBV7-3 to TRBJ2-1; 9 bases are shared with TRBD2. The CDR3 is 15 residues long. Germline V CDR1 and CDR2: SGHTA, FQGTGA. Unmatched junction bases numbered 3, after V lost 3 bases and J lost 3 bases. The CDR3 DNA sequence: TGTGCCAGCAGCTTGTCTAGCGGGGACTACAATGAGCAGTTCTTC. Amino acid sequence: CASSLSSGDYNEQFF.